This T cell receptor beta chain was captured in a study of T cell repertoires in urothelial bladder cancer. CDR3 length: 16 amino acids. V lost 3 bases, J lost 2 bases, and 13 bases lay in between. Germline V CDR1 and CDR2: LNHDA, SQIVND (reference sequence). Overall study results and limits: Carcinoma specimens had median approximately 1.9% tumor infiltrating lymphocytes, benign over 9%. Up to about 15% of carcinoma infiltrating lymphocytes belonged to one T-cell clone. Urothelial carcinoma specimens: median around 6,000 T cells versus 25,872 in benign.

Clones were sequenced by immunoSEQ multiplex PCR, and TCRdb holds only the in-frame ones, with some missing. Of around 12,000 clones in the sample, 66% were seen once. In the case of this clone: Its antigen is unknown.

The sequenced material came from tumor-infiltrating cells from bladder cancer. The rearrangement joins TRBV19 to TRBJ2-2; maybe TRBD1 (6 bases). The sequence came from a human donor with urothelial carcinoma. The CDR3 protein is CASSIVGQPNTGELFF. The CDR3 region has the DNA TGTGCCAGTAGTATCGTGGGACAACCCAACACCGGGGAGCTGTTTTTT. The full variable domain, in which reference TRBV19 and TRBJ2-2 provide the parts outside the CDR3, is DGGITQSPKYLFRKEGQNVTLSCEQNLNHDAMYWYRQDPGQGLRLIYYSQIVNDFQKGDIAEGYSVSREKKESFPLTVTSAQKNPTAFYLCASSIVGQPNTGELFFGEGSRLTVL.